What follows are 7 T cell receptor beta chains derived from one specimen sequenced in a study of CD8 T cells in ankylosing spondylitis. TCRdb reprocessed the 5' RACE reads via MiXCR and lists one record per CDR3 protein. The sample lists around 39,000 distinct CDR3 sequences, 11% occurring once. The specimen was synovial fluid, either unsorted or a sorted T cell fraction (not recorded which). The receptors were gathered from a male donor with ankylosing spondylitis.

This clonotype has a handful of counts. This chain joins TRBV7-9 and TRBJ1-2; D not resolved. Trimming stripped 1 base from V and 4 bases from J, with 7 bases between. The CDR3 sequence is 13 residues long. The germline CDR1 and CDR2 sequences are SEHNR and FQNEAQ (reference sequence). CDR3 in DNA: TGTGCCAGCAGCTTAGGACCCGGCTATGGCTACACCTTC. Its protein product is CASSLGPGYGYTF.

The chain carries TRBV13 and TRBJ2-2; 11 bases align to TRBD2. The trim removed 5 bases at V and 7 bases at J, leaving 6 bases unmatched. The CDR3 has 15 residues. The germline gives CDR1 PRHDT, CDR2 FYEKMQ (reference sequence). The CDR3 sequence: CASSLAGGAVGELFF. The CDR3 DNA reads TGTGCCAGCAGCCTAGCGGGAGGCGCGGTCGGGGAGCTGTTTTTT.

This clonotype was recorded many times. The chain links TRBV12-3 or TRBV12-4 to TRBJ2-3; 8 bases fit TRBD2. V dropped 6 bases and J dropped 0; count of bases not matched to a gene: 11. This CDR3 has 17 amino acids. In DNA, the CDR3 is TGTGCCAGCAGGAGGACCCAGCGGGAGCTGAGCACAGATACGCAGTATTTT. Protein sequence: CASRRTQRELSTDTQYF.

There are a few counts of this clonotype. V and J are TRBV27 and TRBJ2-7; 13 positions match TRBD2. Germline CDR1 MNHEY, CDR2 SMNVEV (reference sequence). J was trimmed by 2 bases and V by 4 bases; bases with no gene match: 5. CDR3 size: 16 residues. This CDR3 reads CASSSRTSGRPYEQYF. The CDR3 coding sequence is TGTGCCAGCAGTTCCCGGACTAGCGGGAGACCCTACGAGCAGTACTTC.

There are many counts of this clonotype. The chain couples TRBV10-2 to TRBJ1-1, with 7 bases identical to TRBD1. The trim removed 7 bases at V and 1 base at J, leaving 6 bases unmatched. Germline V gene data show CDR1 as WSHSY and CDR2 as SAAADI. The CDR3 totals 14 residues. This CDR3 is CASNDRDGNTEAFF. In DNA, the CDR3 is TGCGCCAGCAACGACAGGGACGGGAACACTGAAGCTTTCTTT.

The genes are TRBV4-2 and TRBJ2-1; D unresolved. Germline CDR1 and CDR2: LGHNA and YNFKEQ. The CDR3 spans 17 residues. Trimming took 3 bases from V and 0 from J, leaving 15 bases between them. Written as DNA, the CDR3 is TGTGCCAGCAGCCATGGAAACGGGCCCCCCTCCTACAATGAGCAGTTCTTC. This codes for CASSHGNGPPSYNEQFF.

V usage is TRBV28 and J usage is TRBJ2-7; 9 positions match TRBD2. J gave up 5 bases and V 2 bases, and 4 bases lay outside the gene matches. Germline V gene sequence: CDR1 MDHEN, CDR2 SYDVKM. This CDR3 spans 14 amino acids. The CDR3 sequence: CASSLTLAGHEQYF. Written as DNA, the CDR3 is TGTGCCAGCAGTTTAACGCTAGCGGGGCACGAGCAGTACTTC. Full variable domain (outside the CDR3, taken from reference TRBV28 and TRBJ2-7): DVKVTQSSRYLVKRTGEKVFLECVQDMDHENMFWYRQDPGLGLRLIYFSYDVKMKEKGDIPEGYSVSREKKERFSLILESASTNQTSMYLCASSLTLAGHEQYFGPGTRLTVT.